This TCR beta chain was obtained from a study of T cell changes during pregnancy in multiple sclerosis. Using immunoSEQ multiplex PCR, the repertoire was profiled, and TCRdb retains in-frame clones only, with some absent. The data contain some 85,000 clones, roughly 93% of them singletons. The V gene lost 0 bases and the J gene lost 8 bases, with 8 bases spanning the gap. This CDR3 spans 13 amino acids. Germline V lookup: CDR1 SGHKS, CDR2 YYEKEE (reference sequence). The chain has TRBV5-5 and TRBJ1-4; D may be TRBD1 (5 bases). This sequence originates from a female donor with multiple sclerosis, enrolled in a pregnancy study. Sequenced material: peripheral blood, taken in the third trimester of pregnancy. This chain's CDR3 is CASSLGGGEKLFF. CDR3 DNA: TGTGCCAGCAGCTTGGGGGGCGGAGAAAAACTGTTTTTT.